The rows below give T cell receptor beta chains drawn from one sample of a study of T cell changes during pregnancy in multiple sclerosis. Measured with immunoSEQ multiplex PCR; TCRdb has only the in-frame clones, and not every one. The top ten hold 0.51% of the sample, which has some 40,000 clones, 89% seen once. The sample in question was CD4+ T cells from peripheral blood mononuclear cells, obtained in the first trimester of pregnancy. All receptors derive from a female donor with multiple sclerosis, enrolled in a pregnancy study. The CDR3 runs from the conserved cysteine through the conserved F or W.

CDR3	length	V	J
CASTLGEAGPYEQYF	15	TRBV6-1	TRBJ2-7
CASSQEDRADRELFF	15	TRBV4-2	TRBJ2-2
CASSPARGTIYF	12	TRBV14	TRBJ1-3
CASSRSGTVTQPQHF	15	TRBV6-5	TRBJ1-5
CASSPRTDEQFF	12	TRBV9	TRBJ2-1
CASSRLGEEEAFF	13	TRBV6-5	TRBJ1-1
CASSSQETQYF	11	TRBV5-1	TRBJ2-5
CASSLEGPTTATKKQFF	17	TRBV7-8	TRBJ2-1
CASSLGTGDSYGYTF	15	TRBV11-2	TRBJ1-2
CASSKTGTEETQYF	14	TRBV5-5	TRBJ2-5
CAWSDRDIQQFF	12	TRBV30	TRBJ2-1
CASSRGEGSPIMFF	14	TRBV7-3	TRBJ2-1
CASSGGGPPGTEAFF	15	TRBV2	TRBJ1-1
CASSLGQGNTEAFF	14	TRBV7-9	TRBJ1-1